These 21 T cell receptor beta chains share one sample of origin, sequenced in a study of blood T cell repertoires in COVID-19. TCRdb's table, derived via immunoSEQ multiplex PCR, lists solely in-frame clones and lacks some. The sample contains approximately 70,000 clones, over 80% of which appear only once. Sequenced: peripheral blood. These receptors were obtained from an elderly woman with active COVID-19.

This clone was counted a single time. The chain couples TRBV2 to TRBJ2-2, with TRBD2 as a possible D gene (7 bases). The CDR3 has 14 amino acids. V lost 4 bases and J lost 3, with 9 bases in between. The germline CDR1 and CDR2 sequences are SNHLY and FYNNEI. The CDR3 DNA is TGTGCCAGCAGTGGCGGGGGCTACACCGGGGAGCTGTTTTTT. It yields the protein CASSGGGYTGELFF.

The chain is built from TRBV7-2 and TRBJ2-7, with D possibly matching TRBD1 (5 bases). V lost 1 base and J lost 2, with 15 bases in between. This CDR3 spans 16 amino acids. Germline CDR1 SGHTA, CDR2 FQGNSA. CDR3 bases: TGTGCCAGCAGCTTAGGGGGCCAGTTAGGGGCCTACGAGCAGTACTTC. Translated, it gives CASSLGGQLGAYEQYF.

The V gene is TRBV28, the J gene TRBJ2-3, with TRBD2 matching over 7 bases. Germline values: CDR1 MDHEN, CDR2 SYDVKM. CDR3 size: 16 residues. The V and J ends lost 4 bases and 2 bases, in that order; junction bases with no gene match: 9. CDR3 in DNA: TGTGCCAGCAGTTCACTCGCGGGAGACAACACAGATACGCAGTATTTT. Its translation: CASSSLAGDNTDTQYF.

The V gene is TRBV7-2, the J gene TRBJ2-1, with D hard to call. The CDR3 extends over 15 amino acids. V shed 5 bases and J shed 0 bases, with 11 bases lying between them. CDR1 is SGHTA and CDR2 is FQGNSA in the germline V gene. Here the CDR3 reads CASSNVRGSYNEQFF. The CDR3 nucleotides are TGTGCCAGCAGCAACGTCCGCGGCTCCTACAATGAGCAGTTCTTC.

The genes are TRBV5-4 and TRBJ2-7; TRBD2 is a possible D gene (6 bases). The CDR3 has 13 residues. Per germline, CDR1 SGHNT and CDR2 YYREEE (reference sequence). V lost 0 bases, J lost 4 bases, and 8 bases lay in between. The CDR3 reads CASSLVAGYEQYF. In DNA, the CDR3 is TGTGCCAGCAGCTTGGTGGCGGGATACGAGCAGTACTTC. The variable domain in full, completed from reference TRBV5-4 and TRBJ2-7, reads ETGVTQSPTHLIKTRGQQVTLRCSSQSGHNTVSWYQQALGQGPQFIFQYYREEENGRGNFPPRFSGLQFPNYSSELNVNALELDDSALYLCASSLVAGYEQYFGPGTRLTVT.

CDR3 amino acids: CASSPQTGRNYGYTF. CDR3 in DNA: TGTGCCAGCAGCCCGCAGACAGGGCGTAACTATGGCTACACCTTC. The chain carries TRBV7-2 and TRBJ1-2; 7 bases line up with TRBD1. J lost 1 base, V lost 5 bases, and 7 bases had no gene match. The CDR3 extends over 15 amino acids. Germline V lookup: CDR1 SGHTA, CDR2 FQGNSA.

V and J are TRBV30 and TRBJ2-3, with D uncertain. The ends were cut back, 7 bases at V and 7 bases at J, with 9 bases in the middle. The CDR3 consists of 10 residues. The germline V gene has CDR1 GTSNPN and CDR2 SVGIG (reference sequence). The CDR3 DNA reads TGTGCCTTTTACACTAATACGCAGTATTTT. Translation gives CAFYTNTQYF.

CDR3 protein: CASTLVVGEGQPQHF. CDR3 nucleotides: TGTGCCAGTACCCTTGTGGTAGGGGAAGGCCAGCCCCAGCATTTT. The V gene is TRBV19, the J gene TRBJ1-5; TRBD1 is a possible D gene (5 bases). Germline CDR1 is LNHDA and CDR2 is SQIVND (reference sequence). The V end lost 7 bases, the J end lost 7 bases, and 20 bases lay between the germline ends. The CDR3 loop spans 15 amino acids.

The V gene is TRBV28, the J gene TRBJ2-3, with TRBD1 matching over 11 bases. The junction had 5 bases not matched to a gene; V was cut back by 5 bases and J by 1 base. The CDR3 contains 16 residues. Germline V gives CDR1 MDHEN, CDR2 SYDVKM. In DNA form, the CDR3 reads TGTGCCAGCAGTCCGAGGACAGGGGGCGGCACAGATACGCAGTATTTT. As protein: CASSPRTGGGTDTQYF.

This chain uses TRBV20-1 with TRBJ2-5, with D hard to call. The CDR3 is 13 amino acids. V lost 3 bases, J lost 2 bases, and 10 bases lay in between. CDR1 is DFQATT and CDR2 is SNEGSKA in the germline V gene (reference sequence). The CDR3, as DNA: TGCAGTGCTAGTAACTCAGGACAAGAGACCCAGTACTTC. It encodes CSASNSGQETQYF.

The chain is built from TRBV18 and TRBJ2-3; unclear D gene. Germline values: CDR1 KGHSH, CDR2 LQKENI. CDR3 length: 15 residues. V was cut by 4 bases and J by 3 bases, with 14 bases left in between. The CDR3 sequence: CASSRQVIGTDTQYF. In DNA, the CDR3 is TGTGCCAGCTCACGCCAGGTAATAGGAACAGATACGCAGTATTTT.

This clone appeared once. The V call is TRBV7-2, the J call TRBJ1-2, with D unresolved. The ends were cut back, 0 bases at V and 7 bases at J, with 18 bases in the middle. The germline V gene has CDR1 SGHTA and CDR2 FQGNSA. The CDR3 extends over 16 amino acids. Written as DNA, the CDR3 is TGTGCCAGCAGCTTAGCGGGCCGGGCTCCGGCGGGTGGCTACACCTTC. It yields the protein CASSLAGRAPAGGYTF.

The chain employs TRBV23-1 and TRBJ2-3; D might be TRBD2 (6 bases). TRBV23-1 qualifies as an ORF whose function is uncertain. V was shortened by 8 bases and J by 4 bases, with 37 bases between the two germline ends. The CDR3 has 21 residues. This CDR3 reads CASARPWDCRLVRTTSDTQYF. DNA for the CDR3: TGCGCCAGCGCACGCCCGTGGGACTGCCGTCTAGTCAGGACTACGTCAGATACGCAGTATTTT.

This clone turned up a few times. V usage is TRBV27 and J usage is TRBJ2-2, with a tentative D call TRBD1 (6 bases). V shed 3 bases and J shed 6 bases, with 11 bases lying between them. The CDR3 is made up of 14 amino acids. The germline V gene encodes CDR1 MNHEY and CDR2 SMNVEV (reference sequence). The CDR3 DNA reads as TGTGCCAGCAGTTTGGTCAGGGGTCCCGGGGAGCTGTTTTTT. It encodes CASSLVRGPGELFF.

In its sample, this clone was seen once. The chain employs TRBV28 and TRBJ1-5, with TRBD1 identical over 12 bases. From germline, CDR1 is MDHEN and CDR2 SYDVKM. V trimming: 2 bases; J trimming: 9 bases; junction bases outside the gene matches: 5. The CDR3 consists of 15 residues. The CDR3: CASSLGTGGRWPQHF. DNA for the CDR3: TGTGCCAGCAGTTTAGGGACAGGGGGCAGGTGGCCCCAGCATTTT. Looking up the rest from reference TRBV28 and TRBJ1-5 gives the full variable domain: DVKVTQSSRYLVKRTGEKVFLECVQDMDHENMFWYRQDPGLGLRLIYFSYDVKMKEKGDIPEGYSVSREKKERFSLILESASTNQTSMYLCASSLGTGGRWPQHFGDGTRLSIL.

The J gene is TRBJ2-7, the V gene TRBV30, with 8 bases lining up with TRBD1. Germline V lookup: CDR1 GTSNPN, CDR2 SVGIG (reference sequence). This CDR3 region has 14 residues. J lost 2 bases, V lost 5 bases, and 8 bases had no gene match. CDR3 nucleotides: TGTGCCTGGGGTCTCGGGACAGGACCCTACGAGCAGTACTTC. It translates to CAWGLGTGPYEQYF.

The rearrangement uses TRBV4-3 and TRBJ1-1, with D maybe TRBD1 (5 bases). The V gene's germline CDR1 is LGHNA and CDR2 YSLEER. Trimming removed 4 bases from V and 2 bases from J, with 11 bases in between. CDR3 length equals 14 residues. In DNA form, the CDR3 reads TGCGCCAGCAGCCGAAGACAGAGAAACACTGAAGCTTTCTTT. Protein: CASSRRQRNTEAFF.

The rearrangement links TRBV19 to TRBJ2-2; perhaps TRBD2 as D (5 bases). CDR3 size: 15 residues. V was cut by 2 bases and J by 6 bases, with 13 bases left in between. CDR1 and CDR2 (germline): LNHDA, SQIVND (reference sequence). The CDR3 DNA reads TGTGCCAGTAGTATACGCGGAGGTGGGTCCGGGGAGCTGTTTTTT. This sequence encodes CASSIRGGGSGELFF.

V and J are TRBV4-1 and TRBJ2-3, with 14 bases lining up with TRBD2. Germline loops: CDR1 MGHRA, CDR2 YSYEKL. This CDR3 contains 18 residues. Trimming at V came to 4 bases and at J to 6 bases, leaving 12 bases not matched to a gene. CDR3 protein: CASSLGPGLAGELDTQYF. CDR3 bases: TGCGCCAGCAGCCTTGGACCGGGACTAGCGGGAGAACTGGATACGCAGTATTTT.

J is TRBJ2-3 and V is TRBV7-3; D perhaps matches TRBD1 (6 bases). The CDR3 has 15 residues. Germline V lookup: CDR1 SGHTA, CDR2 FQGTGA. The germline V and J ends were trimmed by 4 bases and 6 bases, with 17 bases remaining between them. The CDR3 protein is CASSWGQSTPDTQYF. CDR3 DNA: TGTGCCAGCAGCTGGGGGCAGAGCACACCTGATACGCAGTATTTT.

V usage is TRBV6-2 or TRBV6-3 and J usage is TRBJ1-5, with D possibly TRBD1 on 5 matching bases. The V end lost 6 bases, the J end lost 2 bases, and 11 bases lay between the germline ends. Per germline, CDR1 MNHEY and CDR2 SVGEGT. The CDR3 is 14 amino acids. This chain's CDR3 is CASSSGGGNQPQHF. The CDR3, as DNA: TGTGCCAGCAGCTCGGGAGGGGGCAATCAGCCCCAGCATTTT.